The sequence of this T cell receptor (beta chain) was determined in a study of technical replicates of blood from several donors. V was pared by 2 bases and J by 5 bases, with 6 bases between. The CDR3 is made up of 12 amino acids. CDR1 LGHNT and CDR2 FRNRAP come from the germline V gene. Using immunoSEQ multiplex PCR, the repertoire was profiled, and TCRdb retains in-frame clones only, with some absent. Among some 60,000 clones listed, more than 75% were seen once. The gene calls are TRBV12-5 and TRBJ1-1; D gene uncertain. The sequence was obtained from a human donor in good health. Some clones in this sample may be carry-over from other donors' samples. Specimen: PBMCs. The CDR3 is CASGLTGTEAFF. The CDR3, as DNA: TGTGCTAGTGGTTTGACGGGGACTGAAGCTTTCTTT.